A selection of T cell receptor beta chains follows, all from one sample in a study of T-cell reconstitution after alpha-beta-depleted transplantation in children. TCRdb re-called the PCR reads with MiXCR, one entry per CDR3 protein. The sample gives approximately 200,000 distinct CDR3 sequences, 5.5% to 7% of which show up once; roughly 4.8% is in the top ten. The sequences come from PBMCs, collected before TCRalphabeta/CD19-depleted stem cell transplant. The receptor set was obtained from a girl in the first two years of life with combined immunodeficiency, due to receive a stem cell transplant. Each CDR3 is given with its conserved first and last residue. D genes are given only for firm matches. The listing skips clone size in some rows; elsewhere it reads once, few, many or a size class.

CASTGGSGANVLTF | TGTGCCAGCACTGGAGGCTCTGGGGCCAACGTCCTGACTTTC | - | 14 | TRBJ2-6 | many | TRBV9
CASSLDLADTQYF | TGTGCCAGCAGCTTAGATTTGGCGGATACGCAGTATTTT | - | 13 | TRBJ2-3 | many | TRBV7-9
CASSFLQQGHNEQFF | TGTGCCAGCAGTTTCTTGCAGCAGGGGCACAATGAGCAGTTCTTC | - | 15 | TRBJ2-1 | many | TRBV12-3/TRBV12-4
CASRPGQAPGELFF | TGCGCCAGCAGGCCGGGACAAGCCCCCGGGGAGCTGTTTTTT | - | 14 | TRBJ2-2 | - | TRBV5-1
CASSLWRGGRNEQFF | TGCGCCAGCAGCTTGTGGAGGGGGGGAAGGAATGAGCAGTTCTTC | - | 15 | TRBJ2-1 | once | TRBV5-1
CASSYGRTNTEAFF | TGTGCCAGCAGTTACGGGAGGACGAACACTGAAGCTTTCTTT | - | 14 | TRBJ1-1 | many | TRBV6-5
CASSALLGGSNNSPLHF | TGTGCCAGCAGCGCCCTGTTGGGTGGGAGTAATAATTCACCCCTCCACTTT | - | 17 | TRBJ1-6 | few | TRBV7-9
CATSDHRYEQYF | TGTGCCACCAGTGACCACAGATACGAGCAGTACTTC | - | 12 | TRBJ2-7 | - | TRBV24-1
CASSAWGGPTRDTQYF | TGTGCCAGCAGCGCATGGGGGGGGCCCACCAGGGATACGCAGTATTTT | - | 16 | TRBJ2-3 | many | TRBV7-2
CASSLGGGGSPLHF | TGTGCCAGCAGCTTAGGAGGGGGAGGGTCACCCCTCCACTTT | - | 14 | TRBJ1-6 | - | TRBV7-9
CASSQERLFF | TGCGCCAGCAGCCAAGAAAGGCTGTTTTTT | - | 10 | TRBJ1-4 | many | TRBV4-1
CASSLGQGVQPQHF | TGTGCCAGCAGCTTGGGACAGGGTGTTCAGCCCCAGCATTTT | TRBD1 | 14 | TRBJ1-5 | few | TRBV7-2
CAGRDNLNTEAFF | TGTGCCGGGCGGGACAACTTGAACACTGAAGCTTTCTTT | - | 13 | TRBJ1-1 | many | TRBV6-2/TRBV6-3
CASSGTGEDTEAFF | TGTGCCAGCAGCGGGACAGGGGAAGACACTGAAGCTTTCTTT | TRBD1 | 14 | TRBJ1-1 | - | TRBV5-6
CASSSIRAVDQPQHF | TGTGCCAGCAGTTCGATCAGGGCGGTGGACCAGCCCCAGCATTTT | - | 15 | TRBJ1-5 | many | TRBV6-5
CATSLSGANVLTF | TGTGCCACCAGTTTGTCGGGGGCCAACGTCCTGACTTTC | - | 13 | TRBJ2-6 | few | TRBV24-1
CASSYGRGRTQHF | TGTGCCAGCAGTTACGGGCGGGGGAGAACCCAGCATTTT | - | 13 | TRBJ1-5 | many | TRBV6-2/TRBV6-3
CASSTGTGNEQYF | TGTGCCAGCAGTACCGGGACAGGGAACGAGCAGTACTTC | TRBD1 | 13 | TRBJ2-7 | many | TRBV27
CSVELAGLGADTQYF | TGCAGCGTTGAATTAGCGGGACTAGGAGCAGATACGCAGTATTTT | TRBD2 | 15 | TRBJ2-3 | many | TRBV29-1
CATSRDSGGGYEQYF | TGTGCCACCAGCAGAGATTCAGGGGGCGGCTACGAGCAGTACTTC | TRBD1 | 15 | TRBJ2-7 | many | TRBV15
CASSSGGGRSEQFF | TGTGCCAGCAGTTCCGGGGGCGGGCGCAGTGAGCAGTTCTTC | - | 14 | TRBJ2-1 | many | TRBV6-2/TRBV6-3
CASRPGLAGALGELFF | TGTGCCAGCAGACCGGGACTAGCGGGAGCCCTCGGGGAGCTGTTTTTT | TRBD2 | 16 | TRBJ2-2 | many | TRBV6-2/TRBV6-3
CAGRAPTGELFF | TGCGCCGGACGCGCTCCAACCGGGGAGCTGTTTTTT | - | 12 | TRBJ2-2 | many | TRBV5-1
CASSQSDSGQPQHF | TGTGCCAGCAGCCAATCAGATTCGGGCCAGCCCCAGCATTTT | - | 14 | TRBJ1-5 | many | TRBV7-2
CAICFYVNLASGYTGELFF | TGTGCCATCTGTTTTTACGTCAATCTGGCTAGCGGATACACCGGGGAGCTGTTTTTT | TRBD2 | 19 | TRBJ2-2 | - | TRBV12-3/TRBV12-4
CASSLGAGDSYEQYF | TGCGCCAGCAGCTTGGGGGCAGGGGATTCTTACGAGCAGTACTTC | - | 15 | TRBJ2-7 | many | TRBV5-1